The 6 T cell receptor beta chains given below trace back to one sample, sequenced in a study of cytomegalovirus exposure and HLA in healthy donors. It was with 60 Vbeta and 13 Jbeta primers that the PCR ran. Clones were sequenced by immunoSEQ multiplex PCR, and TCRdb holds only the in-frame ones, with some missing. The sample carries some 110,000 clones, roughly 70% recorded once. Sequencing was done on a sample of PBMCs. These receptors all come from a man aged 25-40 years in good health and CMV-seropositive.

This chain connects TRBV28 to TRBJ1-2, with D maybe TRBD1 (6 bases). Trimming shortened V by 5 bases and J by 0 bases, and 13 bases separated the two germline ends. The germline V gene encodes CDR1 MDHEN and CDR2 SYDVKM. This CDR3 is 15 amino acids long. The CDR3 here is CASSPPWTANYGYTF. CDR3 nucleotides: TGTGCCAGCAGTCCCCCCTGGACAGCTAACTATGGCTACACCTTC.

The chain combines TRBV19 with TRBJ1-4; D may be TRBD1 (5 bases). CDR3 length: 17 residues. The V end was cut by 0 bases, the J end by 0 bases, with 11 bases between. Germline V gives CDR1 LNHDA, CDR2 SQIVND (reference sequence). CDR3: CASSIEGEVATNEKLFF. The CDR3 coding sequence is TGTGCCAGTAGTATAGAAGGGGAGGTAGCAACTAATGAAAAACTGTTTTTT. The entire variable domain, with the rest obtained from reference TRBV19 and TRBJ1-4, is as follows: DGGITQSPKYLFRKEGQNVTLSCEQNLNHDAMYWYRQDPGQGLRLIYYSQIVNDFQKGDIAEGYSVSREKKESFPLTVTSAQKNPTAFYLCASSIEGEVATNEKLFFGSGTQLSVL.

The CDR3 nucleotides read TGCGCCAGCAGCCAAGATGGGCGGACAGGGAGGGGAAATGAAAAACTGTTTTTT. This gives the protein CASSQDGRTGRGNEKLFF. The V and J genes are TRBV4-1 and TRBJ1-4; 8 bases match TRBD1. The germline CDR1 and CDR2 sequences are MGHRA and YSYEKL. This CDR3 spans 18 amino acids. The V and J ends lost 0 bases and 5 bases, in that order; junction bases with no gene match: 11.

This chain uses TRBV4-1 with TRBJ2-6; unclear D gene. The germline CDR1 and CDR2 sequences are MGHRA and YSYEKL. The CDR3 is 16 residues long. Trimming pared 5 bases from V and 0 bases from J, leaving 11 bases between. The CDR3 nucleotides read TGCGCCAGCAGCTATCCAGGCCCCTCTGGGGCCAACGTCCTGACTTTC. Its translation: CASSYPGPSGANVLTF.

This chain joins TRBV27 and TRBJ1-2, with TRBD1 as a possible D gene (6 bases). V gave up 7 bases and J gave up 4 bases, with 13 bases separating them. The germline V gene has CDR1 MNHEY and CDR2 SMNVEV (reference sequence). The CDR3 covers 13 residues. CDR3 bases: TGTGCCAGCACTCCGAGGGGGGGCTATGGCTACACCTTC. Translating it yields CASTPRGGYGYTF.

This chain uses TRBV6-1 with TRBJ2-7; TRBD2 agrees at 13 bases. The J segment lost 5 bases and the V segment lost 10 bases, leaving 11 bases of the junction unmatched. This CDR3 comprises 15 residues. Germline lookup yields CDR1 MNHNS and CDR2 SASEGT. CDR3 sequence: CATSGLAGVSDEQYV. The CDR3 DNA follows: TGTGCCACCAGCGGACTAGCGGGAGTGTCCGACGAGCAGTACGTC.